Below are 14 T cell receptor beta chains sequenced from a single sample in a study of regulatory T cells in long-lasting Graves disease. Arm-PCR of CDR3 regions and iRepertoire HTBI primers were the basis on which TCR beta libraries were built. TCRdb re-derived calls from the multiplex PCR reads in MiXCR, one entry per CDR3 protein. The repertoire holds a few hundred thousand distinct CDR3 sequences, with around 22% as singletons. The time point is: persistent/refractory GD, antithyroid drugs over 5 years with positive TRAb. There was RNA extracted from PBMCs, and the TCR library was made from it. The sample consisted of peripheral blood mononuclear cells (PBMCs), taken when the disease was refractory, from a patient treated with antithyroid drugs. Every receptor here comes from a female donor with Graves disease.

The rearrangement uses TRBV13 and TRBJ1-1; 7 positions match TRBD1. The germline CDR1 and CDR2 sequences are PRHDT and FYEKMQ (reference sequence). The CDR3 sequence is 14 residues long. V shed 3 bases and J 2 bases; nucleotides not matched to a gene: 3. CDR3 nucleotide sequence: TGTGCCAGCAGCTTGGGACAGATAAACACTGAAGCTTTCTTT. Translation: CASSLGQINTEAFF. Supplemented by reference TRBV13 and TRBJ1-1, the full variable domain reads AAGVIQSPRHLIKEKRETATLKCYPIPRHDTVYWYQQGPGQDPQFLISFYEKMQSDKGSIPDRFSAQQFSDYHSELNMSSLELGDSALYFCASSLGQINTEAFFGQGTRLTVV.

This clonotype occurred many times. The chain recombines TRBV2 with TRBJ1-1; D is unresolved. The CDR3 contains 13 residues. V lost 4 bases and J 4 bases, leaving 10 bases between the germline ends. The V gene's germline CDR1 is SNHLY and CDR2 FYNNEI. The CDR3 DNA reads TGTGCCAGCAGTGGCAGGTCGGTCACTGAAGCTTTCTTT. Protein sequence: CASSGRSVTEAFF. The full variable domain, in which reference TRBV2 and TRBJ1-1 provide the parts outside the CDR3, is EPEVTQTPSHQVTQMGQEVILRCVPISNHLYFYWYRQILGQKVEFLVSFYNNEISEKSEIFDDQFSVERPDGSNFTLKIRSTKLEDSAMYFCASSGRSVTEAFFGQGTRLTVV.

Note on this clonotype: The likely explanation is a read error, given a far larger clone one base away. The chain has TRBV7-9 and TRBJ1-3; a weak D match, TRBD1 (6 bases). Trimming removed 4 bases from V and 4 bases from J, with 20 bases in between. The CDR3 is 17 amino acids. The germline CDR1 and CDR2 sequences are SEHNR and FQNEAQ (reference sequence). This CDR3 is CASSSISPPGTGNTIYF. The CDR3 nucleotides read TGTGCCAGCAGCTCAATCTCCCCCCCCGGGACAGGAAACACCATATATTTT.

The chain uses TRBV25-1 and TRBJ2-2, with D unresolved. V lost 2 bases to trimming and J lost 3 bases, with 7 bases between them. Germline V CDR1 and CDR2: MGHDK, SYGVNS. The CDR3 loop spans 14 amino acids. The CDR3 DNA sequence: TGTGCCAGCAGTGAAGACCGTCACACCGGGGAGCTGTTTTTT. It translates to CASSEDRHTGELFF.

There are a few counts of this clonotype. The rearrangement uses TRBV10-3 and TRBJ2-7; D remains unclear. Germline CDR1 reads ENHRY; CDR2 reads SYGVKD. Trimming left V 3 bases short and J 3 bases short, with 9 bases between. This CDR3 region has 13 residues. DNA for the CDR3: TGTGCCATCAGTGATCGTGGCGTCTACGAGCAGTACTTC. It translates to CAISDRGVYEQYF.

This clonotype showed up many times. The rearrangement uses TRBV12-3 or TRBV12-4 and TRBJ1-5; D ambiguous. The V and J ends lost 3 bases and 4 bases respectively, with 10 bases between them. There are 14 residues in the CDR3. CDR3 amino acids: CASSFFGGNQPQHF. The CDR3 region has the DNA TGTGCCAGCAGTTTTTTCGGTGGGAATCAGCCCCAGCATTTT.

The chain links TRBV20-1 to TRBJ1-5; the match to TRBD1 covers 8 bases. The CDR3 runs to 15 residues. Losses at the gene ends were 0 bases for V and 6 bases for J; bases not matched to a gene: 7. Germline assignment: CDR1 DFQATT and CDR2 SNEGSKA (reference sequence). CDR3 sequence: CSARDFTGGTQPQHF. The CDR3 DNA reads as TGCAGTGCTAGAGATTTTACAGGGGGGACTCAGCCCCAGCATTTT.

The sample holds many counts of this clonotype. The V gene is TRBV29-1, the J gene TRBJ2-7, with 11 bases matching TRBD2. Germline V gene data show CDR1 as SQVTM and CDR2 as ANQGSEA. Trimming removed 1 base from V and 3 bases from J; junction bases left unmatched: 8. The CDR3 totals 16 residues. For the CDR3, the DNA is TGCAGCGTTGAAGGATCCGGGACTAGCGGATTCTACGAGCAGTACTTC. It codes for CSVEGSGTSGFYEQYF.

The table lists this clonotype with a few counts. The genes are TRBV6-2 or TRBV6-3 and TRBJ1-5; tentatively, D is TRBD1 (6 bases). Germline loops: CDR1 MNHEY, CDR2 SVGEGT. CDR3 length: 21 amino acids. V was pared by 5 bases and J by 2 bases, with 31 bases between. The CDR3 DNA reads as TGTGCCAGCAGTGGGAATCCCGGGACACCTCTCCCCTTGTATGGCAATCAGCCCCAGCATTTT. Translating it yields CASSGNPGTPLPLYGNQPQHF.

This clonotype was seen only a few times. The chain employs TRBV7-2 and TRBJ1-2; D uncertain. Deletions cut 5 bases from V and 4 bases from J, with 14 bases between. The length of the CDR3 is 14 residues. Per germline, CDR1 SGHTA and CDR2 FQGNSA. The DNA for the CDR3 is TGTGCCAGCAGCCAACAGCGGGAGGGCTATGGCTACACCTTC. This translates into CASSQQREGYGYTF.

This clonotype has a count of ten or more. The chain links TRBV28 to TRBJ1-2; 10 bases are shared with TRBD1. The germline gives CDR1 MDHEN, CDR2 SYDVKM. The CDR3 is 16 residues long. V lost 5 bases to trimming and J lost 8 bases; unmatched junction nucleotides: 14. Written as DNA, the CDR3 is TGTGCCAGCAGTACTAGCCCGAGACAGGGGGCTGGGGGCTACACCTTC. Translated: CASSTSPRQGAGGYTF.

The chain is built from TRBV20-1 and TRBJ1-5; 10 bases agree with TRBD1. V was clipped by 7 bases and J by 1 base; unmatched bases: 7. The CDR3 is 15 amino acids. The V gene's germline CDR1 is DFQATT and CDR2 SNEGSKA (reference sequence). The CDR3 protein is CSVLLGQGSNQPQHF. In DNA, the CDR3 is TGCAGTGTTCTACTGGGACAGGGGAGCAATCAGCCCCAGCATTTT.

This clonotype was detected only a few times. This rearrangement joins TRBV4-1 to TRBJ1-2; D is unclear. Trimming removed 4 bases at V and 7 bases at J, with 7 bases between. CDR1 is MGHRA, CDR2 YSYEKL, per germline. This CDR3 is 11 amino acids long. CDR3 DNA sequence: TGCGCCAGCAGCCGATCTGCTGGCTACACCTTC. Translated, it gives CASSRSAGYTF.

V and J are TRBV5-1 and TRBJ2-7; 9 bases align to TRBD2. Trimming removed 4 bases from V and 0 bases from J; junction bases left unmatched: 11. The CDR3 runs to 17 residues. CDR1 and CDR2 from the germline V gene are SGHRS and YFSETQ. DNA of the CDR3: TGCGCCAGCAGCCTGACCCCCGCGGGAGGGAGCTCCTACGAGCAGTACTTC. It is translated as CASSLTPAGGSSYEQYF. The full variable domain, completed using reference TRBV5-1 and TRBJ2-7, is KAGVTQTPRYLIKTRGQQVTLSCSPISGHRSVSWYQQTPGQGLQFLFEYFSETQRNKGNFPGRFSGRQFSNSRSEMNVSTLELGDSALYLCASSLTPAGGSSYEQYFGPGTRLTVT.